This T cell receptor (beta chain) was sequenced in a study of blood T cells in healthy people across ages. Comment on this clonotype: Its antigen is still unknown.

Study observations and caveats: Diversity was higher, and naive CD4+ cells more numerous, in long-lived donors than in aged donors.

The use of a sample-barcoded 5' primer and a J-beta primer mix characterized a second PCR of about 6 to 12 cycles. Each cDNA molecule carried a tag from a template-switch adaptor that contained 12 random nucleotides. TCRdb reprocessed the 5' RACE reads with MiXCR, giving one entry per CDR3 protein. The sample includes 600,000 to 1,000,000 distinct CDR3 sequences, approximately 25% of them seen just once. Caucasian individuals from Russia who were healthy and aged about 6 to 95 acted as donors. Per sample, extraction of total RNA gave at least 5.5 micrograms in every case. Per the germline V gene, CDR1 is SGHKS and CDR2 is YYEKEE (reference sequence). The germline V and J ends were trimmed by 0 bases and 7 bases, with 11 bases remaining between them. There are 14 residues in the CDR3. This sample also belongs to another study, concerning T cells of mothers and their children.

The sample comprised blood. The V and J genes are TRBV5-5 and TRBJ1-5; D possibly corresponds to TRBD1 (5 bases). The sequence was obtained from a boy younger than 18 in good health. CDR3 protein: CASSLEGYRQPQHF. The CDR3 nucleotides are TGTGCCAGCAGCTTGGAGGGGTATCGACAGCCCCAGCATTTT.